The clone carrying this T cell receptor beta chain has at least ten counts. What it binds is unknown. The authors made TCR cDNA by 5'RACE template switching, adding a universal primer site and UMIs. TCRdb re-derived calls from the 5' RACE reads in MiXCR, one entry per CDR3 protein. Of approximately 110,000 distinct CDR3 sequences in the sample, 7.4% are singletons; the top ten hold roughly 2.6%. Germline V CDR1 and CDR2: SGHAT, FQNNGV. CDR3 length: 19 amino acids. V lost 2 bases to trimming and J lost 5 bases; unmatched junction nucleotides: 19. This sample is part of a study of T cells after yellow fever vaccination. Broader study findings: Although the secondary response was weaker, it peaked faster, at day 5 versus 15. A minor fraction of clonotypes spanned both CD4 and CD8 compartments. Among primary-vaccination clones, most reappeared after the booster, at just under 98% for CD4 and about 90% for CD8.

The clonotype was recovered from a man in his late teens or twenties who received the YFV17D yellow fever vaccine. The material was CD4+ T cells sorted from PBMCs, obtained approximately 11 days after the first yellow fever vaccination. The rearrangement links TRBV11-2 to TRBJ2-5, with TRBD2 identical over 8 bases. The CDR3 DNA sequence: TGTGCCAGCAGCTTAAATGGGGGGGCTAGCGGGCACTGGCGGGAGACCCAGTACTTC. Translation gives CASSLNGGASGHWRETQYF.